The sequence of this TCR beta chain was determined in a study of cytomegalovirus exposure and HLA in healthy donors. Study-wide background: There were about 85 million unique TCRs (from HLA-typed donors) in an early data release.

Trimming took 4 bases from V and 5 from J; bases not matched to a gene: 5. The V gene's germline CDR1 is SGHRS and CDR2 YFSETQ. CDR3 length: 13 residues. 13 Jbeta primers and 60 Vbeta primers were used for the PCR. Profiling relied on immunoSEQ multiplex PCR, and the TCRdb table lists in-frame clones only, not all of them. Of roughly 200,000 clones in the sample, 81% are singletons; the top ten hold around 3.6%. Input material: PBMCs. The clonotype was recovered from a man in his forties in good health and CMV-seropositive. This chain connects TRBV5-1 to TRBJ1-2, with TRBD1 matching 7 bases. The chain's CDR3 is CASSIGGRYGYTF. In nucleotides, the CDR3 is TGCGCCAGCAGCATAGGGGGCCGGTATGGCTACACCTTC.